This T cell receptor beta chain is from a study of T cell changes during pregnancy in multiple sclerosis. Per germline, CDR1 MDHEN and CDR2 SYDVKM. Trimming at V came to 6 bases and at J to 3 bases, leaving 8 bases not matched to a gene. CDR3 length: 15 amino acids. Some clones are missing from TCRdb's copy, which holds only in-frame ones; the method was immunoSEQ multiplex PCR. The table lists about 59,000 clones, about 93% of them singletons. The rearrangement links TRBV28 to TRBJ2-1; 7 positions agree with TRBD2. The origin of this receptor is a female donor with multiple sclerosis, enrolled in a pregnancy study. This sample comprised CD4+ T cells from peripheral blood mononuclear cells, obtained before pregnancy. CDR3 loop: CASRSLASGYNEQFF. The CDR3 DNA sequence: TGTGCCAGCAGATCCTTGGCTAGCGGCTACAATGAGCAGTTCTTC.